This T cell receptor (beta chain) derives from a study of cytotoxic CD8 clonotypes in ibrutinib-treated CLL. Study background: The patient breakdown showed about ten relapsed/refractory and some 14 treatment-naive cases, with 17 IGHV unmutated. The study recorded mean values of approximately 260,000 productive templates and under 100,000 productive rearrangements per sample.

The CDR3 extends over 13 amino acids. Germline CDR1 and CDR2: SGHTA and FQGNSA. Trimming left V 0 bases short and J 1 base short, with 4 bases between. Assay: immunoSEQ multiplex PCR; the TCRdb copy retains only in-frame clones and omits some. Of approximately 350,000 clones in the sample, 67% were seen once. The study, taken as a whole, reports: Higher clonality was seen at ibrutinib response and a return toward baseline at progression. Investigators sampled sustained-remission and progressing patients at differing times.

On this clone itself: Its specificity is unknown.

This chain uses TRBV7-2 with TRBJ2-7; D is undetermined. The receptor's source is a human donor with chronic lymphocytic leukemia. The sequencing used PBMCs, collected after 36 months of ibrutinib treatment. The CDR3 DNA reads as TGTGCCAGCAGCTTAGCAGATTCCTACGAGCAGTACTTC. Translation gives CASSLADSYEQYF.